This paragraph covers one T cell receptor (beta chain) sequence. TCRdb reanalysed the PCR reads using MiXCR and keeps one entry per CDR3 protein. The table lists more than 70,000 distinct CDR3 sequences, about 53% of them singletons, with more than 9% in the top ten. The sample belongs to a study of CDR3 diversity in severe acne. Germline-derived CDR1 and CDR2 are MNHNY and SVGAGI (reference sequence). With V trimmed by 6 bases and J by 5 bases, 6 bases remained unmatched. The CDR3 is made up of 14 amino acids. The sequenced sample was blood. This rearrangement joins TRBV6-6 to TRBJ2-5; 10 bases align to TRBD1. This sequence originates from a male donor with severe acne vulgaris. This chain's CDR3 is CASSLTGGGETQYF. CDR3 DNA sequence: TGTGCCAGCAGCCTGACAGGGGGCGGCGAGACCCAGTACTTC.